These T cell receptor beta chains were read from a single sample in a study of cytomegalovirus exposure and HLA in healthy donors. This table comes from immunoSEQ multiplex PCR, and its TCRdb copy is limited to in-frame clones, with some not included. The data contain about 170,000 clones, roughly 78% of them singletons. Sequenced sample: PBMCs. The receptors stem from a woman aged 45-65 years in good health and CMV-seropositive. The CDR3 runs from the conserved cysteine through the conserved F or W. D genes are given only for firm matches. For some rows the clone size is stated as once, few or many, or as a class when expanded; others skip it.

V: TRBV5-1; D: TRBD1; size: -; J: TRBJ1-1; CDR3: CASRNTGGLNTEAFF; DNA: TGCGCCAGCAGGAACACAGGGGGCTTGAACACTGAAGCTTTCTTT
V: TRBV28; D: -; size: few; J: TRBJ2-7; CDR3: CASSFNEQYF; DNA: TGTGCCAGCAGTTTCAACGAGCAGTACTTC
V: TRBV30; D: -; size: -; J: TRBJ1-6; CDR3: CAWRYGGASSPLHF; DNA: TGTGCCTGGAGGTACGGAGGGGCTTCTTCACCCCTCCACTTT
V: TRBV6-5; D: -; size: few; J: TRBJ1-5; CDR3: CASRSRWQGGQPQHF; DNA: TGTGCCAGCAGATCCCGGTGGCAGGGAGGTCAGCCCCAGCATTTT
V: TRBV5-1; D: -; size: once; J: TRBJ2-7; CDR3: CASRLRLVSGYEQYF; DNA: TGCGCCAGCAGGCTGAGACTAGTGAGCGGGTACGAGCAGTACTTC
V: TRBV28; D: -; size: -; J: TRBJ1-5; CDR3: CASGGYGNQPQHF; DNA: TGTGCCTCCGGAGGTTATGGAAATCAGCCCCAGCATTTT
V: TRBV19; D: -; size: -; J: TRBJ1-1; CDR3: CASSIFLGQNTEAFF; DNA: TGTGCCAGTAGTATATTTCTGGGGCAGAACACTGAAGCTTTCTTT
V: TRBV18; D: TRBD1; size: -; J: TRBJ1-1; CDR3: CASTPTRGQGMNTEAFF; DNA: TGTGCCAGCACCCCGACGAGGGGGCAGGGGATGAACACTGAAGCTTTCTTT
V: TRBV5-1; D: TRBD2; size: -; J: TRBJ2-3; CDR3: CASSLGLAPTQYF; DNA: TGCGCCAGCAGCTTGGGACTAGCTCCTACGCAGTATTTT
V: TRBV27; D: -; size: few; J: TRBJ1-2; CDR3: CASSSDPERNYGYTF; DNA: TGTGCCAGCAGTTCCGATCCCGAGCGCAACTATGGCTACACCTTC
V: TRBV9; D: -; size: -; J: TRBJ2-7; CDR3: CASSSQYYEQYF; DNA: TGTGCCAGCAGCTCCCAGTACTACGAGCAGTACTTC
V: TRBV5-1; D: TRBD2; size: once; J: TRBJ2-3; CDR3: CASSPMGLAVTDTQYF; DNA: TGCGCCAGCAGCCCCATGGGACTAGCGGTCACAGATACGCAGTATTTT
V: TRBV7-3; D: TRBD1; size: -; J: TRBJ1-1; CDR3: CASSRDRDTEAFF; DNA: TGTGCCAGCAGCCGCGACAGGGACACTGAAGCTTTCTTT
V: TRBV7-9; D: TRBD2; size: -; J: TRBJ2-5; CDR3: CALPGAGERETQYF; DNA: TGTGCCCTCCCGGGCGCGGGAGAGCGGGAGACCCAGTACTTC
V: TRBV4-3; D: TRBD1; size: -; J: TRBJ2-1; CDR3: CASSQEGGQGAVGEQFF; DNA: TGCGCCAGCAGCCAAGAGGGAGGACAGGGGGCAGTTGGTGAGCAGTTCTTC
V: TRBV7-9; D: -; size: -; J: TRBJ2-3; CDR3: CASRLQGPDTQYF; DNA: TGTGCCAGCAGGTTACAGGGTCCAGATACGCAGTATTTT
V: TRBV18; D: -; size: -; J: TRBJ2-7; CDR3: CASSRSAGYEQYF; DNA: TGTGCCAGCTCACGTTCGGCGGGGTACGAGCAGTACTTC
V: TRBV10-3; D: -; size: once; J: TRBJ1-4; CDR3: CAISEQGRKKLFF; DNA: TGTGCCATTAGTGAACAGGGAAGGAAAAAACTGTTTTTT
V: TRBV28; D: -; size: -; J: TRBJ2-3; CDR3: CASSLALTAADTQYF; DNA: TGTGCCAGCAGCTTAGCCCTTACTGCTGCAGATACGCAGTATTTT
V: TRBV7-2; D: -; size: few; J: TRBJ1-6; CDR3: CASSSRGDHNSPLHF; DNA: TGTGCCAGCAGCTCGCGGGGGGACCATAATTCACCCCTCCACTTT
V: TRBV25-1; D: -; size: -; J: TRBJ2-7; CDR3: CASGEIRGRGSYEQYF; DNA: TGTGCCAGCGGGGAGATAAGGGGGAGAGGCTCCTACGAGCAGTACTTC
V: TRBV7-2; D: -; size: -; J: TRBJ2-1; CDR3: CASSLGGQGVQFF; DNA: TGTGCCAGCAGCTTAGGAGGCCAGGGTGTACAGTTCTTC
V: TRBV7-9; D: -; size: -; J: TRBJ1-1; CDR3: CASSPTREDTEAFF; DNA: TGTGCCAGCAGCCCAACACGGGAAGACACTGAAGCTTTCTTT
V: TRBV7-9; D: TRBD1; size: -; J: TRBJ1-2; CDR3: CASSLRDRDGVYGYTF; DNA: TGTGCCAGCAGCCTCCGGGACAGGGATGGTGTCTATGGCTACACCTTC
V: TRBV7-9; D: TRBD1; size: -; J: TRBJ2-2; CDR3: CSSSLRQGTNTGELFF; DNA: TGTTCCAGCAGCTTACGACAGGGGACGAACACCGGGGAGCTGTTTTTT
V: TRBV9; D: -; size: -; J: TRBJ2-3; CDR3: CASSVGHTTDTQYF; DNA: TGTGCCAGCAGCGTAGGGCATACCACAGATACGCAGTATTTT
V: TRBV11-2; D: -; size: few; J: TRBJ2-7; CDR3: CASSLWGGAGNEQYF; DNA: TGTGCCAGCAGCTTATGGGGGGGGGCGGGAAACGAGCAGTACTTC
V: TRBV5-4; D: -; size: -; J: TRBJ2-7; CDR3: CASSPTLSSYEQYF; DNA: TGTGCCAGCAGCCCAACTCTGAGCTCCTACGAGCAGTACTTC
V: TRBV29-1; D: TRBD1; size: -; J: TRBJ2-7; CDR3: CSVERQGPYEQYF; DNA: TGCAGCGTTGAAAGACAGGGGCCCTACGAGCAGTACTTC
V: TRBV18; D: -; size: -; J: TRBJ1-5; CDR3: CASSPGGAQPQHF; DNA: TGTGCCAGCTCTCCTGGCGGGGCTCAGCCCCAGCATTTT
V: TRBV7-9; D: -; size: -; J: TRBJ2-1; CDR3: CSSSLAQGNSYNEQFF; DNA: TGTTCCAGCAGCTTAGCGCAGGGGAACTCCTACAATGAGCAGTTCTTC
V: TRBV5-1; D: TRBD1; size: few; J: TRBJ2-2; CDR3: CASSFGDRDAGELFF; DNA: TGCGCCAGCAGCTTTGGAGACAGGGACGCCGGGGAGCTGTTTTTT
V: TRBV9; D: -; size: -; J: TRBJ2-1; CDR3: CASSVGRTPYNEQFF; DNA: TGTGCCAGCAGCGTAGGGAGGACCCCTTACAATGAGCAGTTCTTC
V: TRBV5-5; D: TRBD1; size: few; J: TRBJ1-1; CDR3: CASSWGTGWGSMNTEAFF; DNA: TGTGCCAGCAGCTGGGGGACAGGGTGGGGGTCCATGAACACTGAAGCTTTCTTT
V: TRBV5-8; D: -; size: -; J: TRBJ1-3; CDR3: CASSLDWEPGNTIYF; DNA: TGTGCCAGCAGCTTGGATTGGGAGCCCGGAAACACCATATATTTT
V: TRBV6-4; D: -; size: -; J: TRBJ2-5; CDR3: CASSDGWGAHQTQYF; DNA: TGTGCCAGCAGTGACGGCTGGGGAGCCCACCAGACCCAGTACTTC
V: TRBV19; D: -; size: -; J: TRBJ1-2; CDR3: CASSTGRLKFGGGYTF; DNA: TGTGCCAGTAGTACCGGCAGGTTGAAGTTTGGAGGTGGCTACACCTTC
V: TRBV21-1; D: -; size: few; J: TRBJ1-1; CDR3: CLGALAEAFF; DNA: TGTCTAGGGGCGCTGGCTGAAGCTTTCTTT
V: TRBV9; D: -; size: -; J: TRBJ1-5; CDR3: CASSSGYSNQPQHF; DNA: TGTGCCAGCAGCTCAGGCTATAGCAATCAGCCCCAGCATTTT
V: TRBV4-1; D: -; size: once; J: TRBJ2-1; CDR3: CASSQGARIDEQFF; DNA: TGCGCCAGCAGCCAAGGGGCCAGGATAGATGAGCAGTTCTTC
V: TRBV6-1; D: TRBD2; size: -; J: TRBJ2-7; CDR3: CASSPTSGRFYEQYF; DNA: TGTGCCAGCAGCCCTACTAGCGGTCGGTTCTACGAGCAGTACTTC
V: TRBV9; D: -; size: -; J: TRBJ2-5; CDR3: CASSTNPSGKETQYF; DNA: TGTGCCAGCAGCACCAATCCGAGCGGTAAAGAGACCCAGTACTTC
V: TRBV14; D: TRBD1; size: -; J: TRBJ1-5; CDR3: CASSQDRGLQPQHF; DNA: TGTGCCAGCAGCCAGGACAGGGGGCTCCAGCCCCAGCATTTT
V: TRBV28; D: TRBD2; size: few; J: TRBJ2-1; CDR3: CASSDSGGARDEQFF; DNA: TGTGCCAGCAGTGATAGCGGGGGGGCCAGGGATGAGCAGTTCTTC
V: TRBV4-2; D: TRBD1; size: -; J: TRBJ2-1; CDR3: CASSQEPPSGTGYNEQFF; DNA: TGTGCCAGCAGCCAAGAACCCCCTTCCGGGACAGGTTACAATGAGCAGTTCTTC
V: TRBV29-1; D: TRBD1; size: -; J: TRBJ2-1; CDR3: CSVAPGQGAYNEQFF; DNA: TGCAGCGTGGCTCCGGGACAGGGGGCTTACAATGAGCAGTTCTTC
V: TRBV28; D: TRBD1; size: -; J: TRBJ1-1; CDR3: CASSFQGVNTEAFF; DNA: TGTGCCAGCAGTTTTCAGGGGGTGAACACTGAAGCTTTCTTT
V: TRBV5-6; D: -; size: -; J: TRBJ2-4; CDR3: CASSLGTSRDIQYF; DNA: TGTGCCAGCAGCTTGGGGACTTCAAGGGACATTCAGTACTTC
V: TRBV6-6; D: -; size: -; J: TRBJ1-2; CDR3: CASSYSGGGGYTF; DNA: TGTGCCAGCAGTTACTCAGGAGGCGGAGGCTACACCTTC
V: TRBV28; D: TRBD1; size: once; J: TRBJ2-2; CDR3: CASSFPDRGRELFF; DNA: TGTGCCAGCAGTTTCCCCGACAGGGGACGGGAGCTGTTTTTT